One T cell receptor beta chain is described in this entry. V lost 6 bases to trimming and J lost 7 bases, with 16 bases between them. CDR1 is KGHSH, CDR2 LQKENI, per germline. The CDR3 is made up of 14 amino acids. The data derive from a study of blood T cell repertoires in COVID-19. How the authors handled the data: Amplification from reference gene primers served as the basis for estimated nucleated cell counts. Sequencing used immunoSEQ multiplex PCR; TCRdb keeps in-frame clones, though not all of them. From that table come the V and J calls and clone size; the DNA was used to work out D and trimming. The data hold 200,000 to 300,000 clones, with 80% to 95% observed a single time. Enrolment of Seattle patients took place during active infection, and they were followed longitudinally.

V is TRBV18 and J is TRBJ1-3; D is unresolved. This receptor was identified in a man aged 30 to 39 with COVID-19, enrolled during active disease. The sequenced sample consisted of peripheral blood. CDR3 amino acids: CASSPGASGNTIYF. CDR3 in DNA: TGTGCCAGCTCTCCTGGAGCCTCCGGGAACACCATATATTTT.